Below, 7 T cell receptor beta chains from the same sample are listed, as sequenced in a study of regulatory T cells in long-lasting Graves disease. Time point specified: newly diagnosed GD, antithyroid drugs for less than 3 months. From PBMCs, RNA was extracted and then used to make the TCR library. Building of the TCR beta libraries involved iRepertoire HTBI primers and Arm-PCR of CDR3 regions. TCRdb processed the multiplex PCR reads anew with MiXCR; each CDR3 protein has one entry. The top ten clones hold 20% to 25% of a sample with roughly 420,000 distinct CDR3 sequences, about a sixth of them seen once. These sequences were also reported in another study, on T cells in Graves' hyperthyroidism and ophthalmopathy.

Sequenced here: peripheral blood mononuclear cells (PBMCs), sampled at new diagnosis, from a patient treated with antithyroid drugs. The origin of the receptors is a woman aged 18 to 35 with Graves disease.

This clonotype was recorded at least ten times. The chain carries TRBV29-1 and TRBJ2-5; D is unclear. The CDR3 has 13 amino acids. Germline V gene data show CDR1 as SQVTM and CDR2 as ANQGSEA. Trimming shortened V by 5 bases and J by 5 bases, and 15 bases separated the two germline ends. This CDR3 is CSVKTLGSETQYF. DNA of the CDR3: TGCAGCGTTAAGACACTTGGGTCGGAGACCCAGTACTTC.

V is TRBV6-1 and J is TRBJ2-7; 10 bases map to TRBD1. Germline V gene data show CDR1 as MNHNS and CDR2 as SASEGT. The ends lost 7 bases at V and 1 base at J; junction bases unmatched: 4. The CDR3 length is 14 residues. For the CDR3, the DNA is TGTGCCAGCAACAGACAGGGGGCTTCCTACGAGCAGTACTTC. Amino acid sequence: CASNRQGASYEQYF.

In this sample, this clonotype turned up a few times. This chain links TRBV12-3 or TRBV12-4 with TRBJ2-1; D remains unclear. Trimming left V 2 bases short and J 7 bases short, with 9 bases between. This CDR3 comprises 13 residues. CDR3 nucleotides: TGTGCCAGCAGTTTATCTGATGGTAATGAGCAGTTCTTC. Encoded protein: CASSLSDGNEQFF.

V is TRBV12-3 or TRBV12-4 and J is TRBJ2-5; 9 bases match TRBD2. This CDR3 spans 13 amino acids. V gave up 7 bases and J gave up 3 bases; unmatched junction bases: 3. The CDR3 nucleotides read TGTGCCAGCACCCTAGCGGGAAAAGAGACCCAGTACTTC. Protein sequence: CASTLAGKETQYF.

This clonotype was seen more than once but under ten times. The CDR3 sequence is CASSETNRGVNTGELFF. DNA of the CDR3: TGCGCCAGCAGCGAAACCAACAGGGGGGTAAACACCGGGGAGCTGTTTTTT. This sequence joins TRBV5-1 and TRBJ2-2; 8 bases fit TRBD1. CDR3 length: 17 amino acids. The trim removed 4 bases at V and 2 bases at J, leaving 10 bases unmatched. Looked up from germline, CDR1 is SGHRS and CDR2 is YFSETQ.

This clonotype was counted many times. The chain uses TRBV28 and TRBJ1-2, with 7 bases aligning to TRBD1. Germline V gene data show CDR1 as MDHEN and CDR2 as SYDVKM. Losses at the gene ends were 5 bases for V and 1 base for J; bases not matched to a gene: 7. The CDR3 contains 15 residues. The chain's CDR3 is CASSRMGTVNYGYTF. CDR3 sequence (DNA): TGTGCCAGCAGTCGAATGGGGACAGTTAACTATGGCTACACCTTC.

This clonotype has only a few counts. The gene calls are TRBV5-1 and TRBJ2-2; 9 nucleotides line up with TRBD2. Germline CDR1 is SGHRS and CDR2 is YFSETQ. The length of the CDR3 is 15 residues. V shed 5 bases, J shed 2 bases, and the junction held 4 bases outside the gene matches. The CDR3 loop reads CASRVSGSNTGELFF. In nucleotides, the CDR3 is TGCGCCAGCAGGGTTAGCGGGAGTAACACCGGGGAGCTGTTTTTT.